Detailed here is one T cell receptor beta chain. Its antigen is still unknown. No much larger clone exists at a distance of one base, and base qualities are not known. Libraries came from the immunoSEQ multiplex PCR assay. Here the immuneACCESS table is served through TCRdb, limited to in-frame sequences with V and J called. Missing clones are a known gap in these copies; in checked studies unresolved V genes cover under half, and the rest lacks a known reason. Across this sample there are 60,000 to 85,000 clones, with approximately 90% seen only once. The top ten constitute 1.1% to 1.5% of the sample. Taken from the germline V gene, the CDR1 and CDR2 loops are SGHTA and FQGNSA. The CDR3 goes from the cysteine to the phenylalanine over 16 residues. Only the CDR3 region is kept as DNA, spanning 48 bases read in frame from base 1. At the junction V is shortened by 5 bases and J by 3 bases; bases outside the gene matches: 10.

This record comes from a study of T cell changes during pregnancy in multiple sclerosis (dated by TCRdb to the late 2010s). For the study in its entirety: Changes in the T cell repertoire over the course of pregnancy were examined in this study in women with multiple sclerosis.

This material consisted of peripheral blood, taken in the second trimester of pregnancy. The rearrangement combines TRBV7-2 with TRBJ2-5; 9 bases in the middle match TRBD2. This sequence originates from a female donor in good health, enrolled as a control in a pregnancy study. The nucleotide sequence reads TGTGCCAGCAGCAACCAATGGGTAGCGGGAGAAGAGACCCAGTACTTC. This translates into CASSNQWVAGEETQYF.